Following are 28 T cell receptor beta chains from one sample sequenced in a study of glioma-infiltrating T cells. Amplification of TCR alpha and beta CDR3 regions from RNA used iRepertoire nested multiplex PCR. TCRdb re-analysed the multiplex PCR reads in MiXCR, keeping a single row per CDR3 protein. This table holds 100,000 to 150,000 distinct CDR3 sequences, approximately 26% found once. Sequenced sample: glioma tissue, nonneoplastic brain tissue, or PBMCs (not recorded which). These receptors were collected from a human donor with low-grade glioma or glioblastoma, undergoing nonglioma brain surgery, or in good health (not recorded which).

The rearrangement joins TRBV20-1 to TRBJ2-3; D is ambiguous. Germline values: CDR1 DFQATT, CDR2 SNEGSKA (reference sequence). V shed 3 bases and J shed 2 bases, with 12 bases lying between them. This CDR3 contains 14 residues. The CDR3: CSASGAPTTDTQYF. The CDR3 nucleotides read TGCAGTGCTAGTGGTGCCCCCACCACAGATACGCAGTATTTT.

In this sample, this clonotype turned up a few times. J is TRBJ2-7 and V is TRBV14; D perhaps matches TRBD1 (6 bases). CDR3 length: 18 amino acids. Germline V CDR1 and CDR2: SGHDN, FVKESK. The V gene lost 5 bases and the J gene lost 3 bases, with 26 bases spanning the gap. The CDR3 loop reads CASSGKGTTLVTLYEQYV. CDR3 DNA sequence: TGTGCCAGCAGCGGTAAGGGGACAACACTTGTCACCCTCTACGAGCAGTACGTC.

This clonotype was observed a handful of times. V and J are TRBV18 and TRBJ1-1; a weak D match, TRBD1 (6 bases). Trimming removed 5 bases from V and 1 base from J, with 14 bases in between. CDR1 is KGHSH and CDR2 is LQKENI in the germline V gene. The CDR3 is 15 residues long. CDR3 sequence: CASSGGEGRNTEAFF. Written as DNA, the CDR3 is TGTGCCAGCTCAGGGGGCGAGGGGCGGAACACTGAAGCTTTCTTT.

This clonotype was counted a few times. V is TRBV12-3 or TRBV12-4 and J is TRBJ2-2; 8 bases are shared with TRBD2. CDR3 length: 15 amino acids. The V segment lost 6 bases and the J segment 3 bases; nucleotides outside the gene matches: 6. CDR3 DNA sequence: TGTGCCAGCAGCCAAAGCGGGGGATACACCGGGGAGCTGTTTTTT. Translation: CASSQSGGYTGELFF.

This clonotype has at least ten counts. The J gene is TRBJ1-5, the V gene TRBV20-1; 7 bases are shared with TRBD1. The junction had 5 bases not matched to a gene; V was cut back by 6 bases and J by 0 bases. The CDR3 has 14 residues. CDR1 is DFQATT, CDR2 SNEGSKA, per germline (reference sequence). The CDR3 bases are TGCAGTGCAGGGACAGTCCTTAGCAATCAGCCCCAGCATTTT. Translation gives CSAGTVLSNQPQHF.

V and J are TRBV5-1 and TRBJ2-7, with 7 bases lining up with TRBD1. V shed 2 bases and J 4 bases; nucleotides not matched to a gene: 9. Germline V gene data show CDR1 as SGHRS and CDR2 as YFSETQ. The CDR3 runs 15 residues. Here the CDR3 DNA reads TGCGCCAGCAGCTTACCGGGACAGCTGGGGTACGAGCAGTACGTC. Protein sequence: CASSLPGQLGYEQYV.

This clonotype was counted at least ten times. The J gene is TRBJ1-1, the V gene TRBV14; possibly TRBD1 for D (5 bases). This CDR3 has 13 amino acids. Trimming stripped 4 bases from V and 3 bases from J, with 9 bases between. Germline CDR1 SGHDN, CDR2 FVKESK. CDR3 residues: CASSLQGYTEAFF. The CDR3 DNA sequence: TGTGCCAGCAGCCTGCAGGGTTACACTGAAGCTTTCTTT. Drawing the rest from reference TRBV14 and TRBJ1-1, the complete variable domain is EAGVTQFPSHSVIEKGQTVTLRCDPISGHDNLYWYRRVMGKEIKFLLHFVKESKQDESGMPNNRFLAERTGGTYSTLKVQPAELEDSGVYFCASSLQGYTEAFFGQGTRLTVV.

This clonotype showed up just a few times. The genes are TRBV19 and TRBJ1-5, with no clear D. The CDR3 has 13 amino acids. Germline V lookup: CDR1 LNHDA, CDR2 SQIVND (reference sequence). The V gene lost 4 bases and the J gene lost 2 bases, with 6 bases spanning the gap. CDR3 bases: TGTGCCAGTAGTACACTGGGCAATCAGCCCCAGCATTTT. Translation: CASSTLGNQPQHF.

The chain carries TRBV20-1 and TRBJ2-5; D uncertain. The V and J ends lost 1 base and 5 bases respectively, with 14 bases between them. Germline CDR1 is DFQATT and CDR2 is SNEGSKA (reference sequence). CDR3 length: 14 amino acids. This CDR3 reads CSARVMANSETQYF. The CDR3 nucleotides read TGCAGTGCTAGAGTGATGGCGAATTCGGAGACCCAGTACTTC.

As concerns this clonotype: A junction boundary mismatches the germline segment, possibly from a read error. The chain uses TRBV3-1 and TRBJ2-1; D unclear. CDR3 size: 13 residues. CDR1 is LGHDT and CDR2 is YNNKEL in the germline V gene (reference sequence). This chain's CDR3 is CASGQTQIGEQFF. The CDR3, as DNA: TGTGCCAGCGGCCAAACTCAGATCGGTGAGCAGTTCTTC.

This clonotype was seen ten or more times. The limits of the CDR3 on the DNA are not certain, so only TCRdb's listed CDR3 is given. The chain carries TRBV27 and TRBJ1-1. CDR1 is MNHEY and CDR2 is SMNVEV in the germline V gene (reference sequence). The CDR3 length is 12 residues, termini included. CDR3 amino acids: CASSSSATEAFF.

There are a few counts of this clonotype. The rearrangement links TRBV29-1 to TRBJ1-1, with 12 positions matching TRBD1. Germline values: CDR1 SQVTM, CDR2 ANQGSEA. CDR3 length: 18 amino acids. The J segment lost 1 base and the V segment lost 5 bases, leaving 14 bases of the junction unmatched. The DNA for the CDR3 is TGCAGCGTTAATAGGGACAGGGGGCGAACCGCCTGGAACACTGAAGCTTTCTTT. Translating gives CSVNRDRGRTAWNTEAFF.

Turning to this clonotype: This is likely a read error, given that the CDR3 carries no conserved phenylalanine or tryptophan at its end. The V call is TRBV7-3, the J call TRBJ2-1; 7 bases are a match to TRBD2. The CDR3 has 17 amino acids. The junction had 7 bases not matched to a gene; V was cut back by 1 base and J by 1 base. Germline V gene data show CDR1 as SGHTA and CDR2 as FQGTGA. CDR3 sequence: CASSLRGRGSSYNEQFL. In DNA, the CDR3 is TGTGCCAGCAGCTTAAGAGGGCGGGGGAGTTCCTACAATGAGCAGTTCCTC.

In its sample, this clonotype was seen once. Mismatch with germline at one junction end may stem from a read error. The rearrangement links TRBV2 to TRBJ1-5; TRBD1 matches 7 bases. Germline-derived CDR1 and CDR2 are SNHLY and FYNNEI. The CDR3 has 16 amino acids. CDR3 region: CASSLIGTVPNRPQHF. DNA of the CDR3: TGTGCCAGCAGTCTAATCGGGACAGTCCCTAATCGGCCCCAGCATTTT.

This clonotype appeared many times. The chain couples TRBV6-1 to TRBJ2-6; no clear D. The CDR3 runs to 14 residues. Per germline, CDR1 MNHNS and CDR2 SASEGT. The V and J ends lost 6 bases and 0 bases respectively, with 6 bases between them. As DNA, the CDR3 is TGTGCCAGCAGGACCCACTCTGGGGCCAACGTCCTGACTTTC. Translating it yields CASRTHSGANVLTF.

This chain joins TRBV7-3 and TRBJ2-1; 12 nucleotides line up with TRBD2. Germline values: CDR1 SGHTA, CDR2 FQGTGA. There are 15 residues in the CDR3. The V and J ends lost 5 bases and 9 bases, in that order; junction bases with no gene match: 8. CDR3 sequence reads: CASSITSGGPGEQFF. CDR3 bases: TGTGCCAGCAGCATCACTAGCGGGGGGCCTGGTGAGCAGTTCTTC. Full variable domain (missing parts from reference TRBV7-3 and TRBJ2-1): GAGVSQTPSNKVTEKGKYVELRCDPISGHTALYWYRQSLGQGPEFLIYFQGTGAADDSGLPNDRFFAVRPEGSVSTLKIQRTERGDSAVYLCASSITSGGPGEQFFGPGTRLTVL.

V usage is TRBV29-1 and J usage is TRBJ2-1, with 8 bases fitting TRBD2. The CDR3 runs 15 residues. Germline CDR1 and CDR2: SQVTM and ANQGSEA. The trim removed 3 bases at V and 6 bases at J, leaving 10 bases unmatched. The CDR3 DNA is TGCAGCGTTGACATGCCGGGGGGGTGGGGCAATGAGCAGTTCTTC. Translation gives CSVDMPGGWGNEQFF.

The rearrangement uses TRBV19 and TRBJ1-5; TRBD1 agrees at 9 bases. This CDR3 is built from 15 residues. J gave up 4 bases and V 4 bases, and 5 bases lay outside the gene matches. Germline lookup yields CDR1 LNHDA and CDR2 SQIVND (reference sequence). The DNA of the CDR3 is TGTGCCAGTAGTAAAGGGACAGGGAATAATCAGCCCCAGCATTTT. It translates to CASSKGTGNNQPQHF.

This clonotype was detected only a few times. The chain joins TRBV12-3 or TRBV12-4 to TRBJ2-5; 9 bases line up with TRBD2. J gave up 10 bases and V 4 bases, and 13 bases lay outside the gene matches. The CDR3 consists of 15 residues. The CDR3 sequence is CASSSPTSGGSDQYF. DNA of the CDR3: TGTGCCAGCAGTTCCCCGACTAGCGGAGGTTCGGACCAGTACTTC.

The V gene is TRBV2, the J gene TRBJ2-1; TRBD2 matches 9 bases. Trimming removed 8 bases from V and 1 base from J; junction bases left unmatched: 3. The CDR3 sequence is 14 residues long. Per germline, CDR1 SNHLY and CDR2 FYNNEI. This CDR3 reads CASVRGGSYNEQFF. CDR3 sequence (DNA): TGTGCCAGCGTGCGGGGGGGGTCCTACAATGAGCAGTTCTTC.

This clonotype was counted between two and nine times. CDR3 DNA: TGTGCCAGCAGTGACAGGGTCGGCGGGCAGTACGTC. Protein product: CASSDRVGGQYV. J is TRBJ2-7 and V is TRBV2, with D possibly TRBD1 on 5 matching bases. Germline assignment: CDR1 SNHLY and CDR2 FYNNEI. Trimming took off 3 bases at V and 9 bases at J, with 12 bases between the two ends. The length of the CDR3 is 12 residues.

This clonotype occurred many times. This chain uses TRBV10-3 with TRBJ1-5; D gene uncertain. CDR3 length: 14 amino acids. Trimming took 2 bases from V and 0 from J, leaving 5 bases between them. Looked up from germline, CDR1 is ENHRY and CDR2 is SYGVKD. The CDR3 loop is CAISEGNSNQPQHF. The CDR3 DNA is TGTGCCATCAGTGAGGGAAATAGCAATCAGCCCCAGCATTTT.

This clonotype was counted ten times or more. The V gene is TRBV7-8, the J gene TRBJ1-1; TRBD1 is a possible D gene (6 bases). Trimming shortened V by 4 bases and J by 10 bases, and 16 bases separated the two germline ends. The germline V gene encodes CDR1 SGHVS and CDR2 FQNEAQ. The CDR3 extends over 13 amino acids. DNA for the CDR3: TGTGCCAGCAGCTCCGGACAGCGCCGAGGAGCTTTCTTT. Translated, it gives CASSSGQRRGAFF.

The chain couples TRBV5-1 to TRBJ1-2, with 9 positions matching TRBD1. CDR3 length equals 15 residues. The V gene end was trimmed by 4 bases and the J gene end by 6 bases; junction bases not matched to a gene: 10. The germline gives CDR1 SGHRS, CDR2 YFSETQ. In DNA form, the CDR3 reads TGCGCCAGCAGCGGTTGGACAGGGGCTCCGAATGGCTACACCTTC. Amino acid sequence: CASSGWTGAPNGYTF.

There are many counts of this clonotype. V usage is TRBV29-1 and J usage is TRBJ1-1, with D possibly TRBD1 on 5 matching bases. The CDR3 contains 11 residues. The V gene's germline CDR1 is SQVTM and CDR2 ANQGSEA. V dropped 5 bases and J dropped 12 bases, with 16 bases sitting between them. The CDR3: CSVTTGSSTFF. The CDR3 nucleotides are TGCAGCGTTACTACAGGTTCTTCGACTTTCTTT.

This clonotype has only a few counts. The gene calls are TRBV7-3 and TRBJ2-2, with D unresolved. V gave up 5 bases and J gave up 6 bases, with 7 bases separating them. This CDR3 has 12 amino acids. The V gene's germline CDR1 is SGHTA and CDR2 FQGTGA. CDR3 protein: CASSPVPGELFF. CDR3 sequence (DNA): TGTGCCAGCAGCCCCGTCCCCGGGGAGCTGTTTTTT. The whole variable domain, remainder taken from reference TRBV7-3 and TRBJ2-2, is GAGVSQTPSNKVTEKGKYVELRCDPISGHTALYWYRQSLGQGPEFLIYFQGTGAADDSGLPNDRFFAVRPEGSVSTLKIQRTERGDSAVYLCASSPVPGELFFGEGSRLTVL.

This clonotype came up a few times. DNA for the CDR3: TGTGCCATCAGTGACATAACGAACACTGAAGCTTTCTTT. As protein: CAISDITNTEAFF. The rearrangement joins TRBV10-3 to TRBJ1-1; D gene uncertain. Deletions cut 3 bases from V and 1 base from J, with 6 bases between. The CDR3 length is 13 residues. Germline CDR1 is ENHRY and CDR2 is SYGVKD.

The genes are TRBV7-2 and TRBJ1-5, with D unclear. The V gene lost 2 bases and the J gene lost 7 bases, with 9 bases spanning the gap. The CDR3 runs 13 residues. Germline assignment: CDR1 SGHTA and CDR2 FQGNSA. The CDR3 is CASSLTMPQPQHF. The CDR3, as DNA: TGTGCCAGCAGCTTAACAATGCCCCAGCCCCAGCATTTT. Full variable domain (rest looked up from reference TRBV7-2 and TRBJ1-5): GAGVSQSPSNKVTEKGKDVELRCDPISGHTALYWYRQSLGQGLEFLIYFQGNSAPDKSGLPSDRFSAERTGGSVSTLTIQRTQQEDSAVYLCASSLTMPQPQHFGDGTRLSIL.